This TCR beta chain comes out of a study of Graves' ophthalmopathy and Graves' hyperthyroidism. This clonotype was seen at least ten times. Its antigen is not known. Over 18 months of follow-up, stable hyperthyroidism required that no ophthalmopathy appear. Clinical symptoms, serum thyroxine, TRAb, thyroid ultrasound and orbital computed tomography formed the basis of diagnosis. A volume of 9.5 to 10 ml of fresh peripheral blood supplied the PBMCs. The V gene's germline CDR1 is SGHRS and CDR2 YFSETQ. After removal of 3 bases from V and 0 bases from J, the junction contained 6 bases not matched to a gene. The CDR3 runs to 17 residues. RNA transcripts were the source from which TCR beta CDR3 regions were amplified. An initial RT-PCR round employing HTBI primers preceded a second-round multiplex PCR. TCRdb re-called the multiplex PCR reads with MiXCR, one entry per CDR3 protein. This table has a few hundred thousand distinct CDR3 sequences, approximately 18% appearing once.

Study-wide points: Researchers report that a 13-signature model separated ophthalmopathy from stable hyperthyroidism, posting under 90% sensitivity and less than 82% specificity.

The rearrangement links TRBV5-1 to TRBJ2-7; 13 nucleotides match TRBD2. The sequencing input was peripheral blood. This sequence was found in an adult woman with stable Graves' hyperthyroidism. In DNA form, the CDR3 reads TGCGCCAGCAGCTCCGGACTAGCGGGAGAATCCTCCTACGAGCAGTACTTC. It yields the protein CASSSGLAGESSYEQYF.